Detailed here is one TCR beta chain. These data belong to a study of beta chain features in type 1 diabetes. Of the isolated RNA, all was reverse transcribed, and so the sequenced material was expressed TCRB transcripts. Clones were read by immunoSEQ multiplex PCR, and TCRdb kept only the in-frame ones, dropping some. The sample lists under 900,000 clones; under 20% were seen once. Germline lookup yields CDR1 LNHDA and CDR2 SQIVND (reference sequence). This CDR3 has 14 amino acids. The V end lost 5 bases, the J end lost 10 bases, and 18 bases lay between the germline ends. Sorted CD4+ subsets: naive, central memory, regulatory, stem cell-like memory (CD45RO/CCR7/CD25/CD127/CD95/CD27 panel).

This clonotype was sampled from a woman in her late teens or twenties in good health. The J gene is TRBJ2-1, the V gene TRBV19, with D tentatively TRBD2 (8 bases). The sequenced sample consisted of naive CD4+ T cells from blood. CDR3 amino acids: CASSSGGLGVEQFF. CDR3 coding DNA: TGTGCCAGTAGTTCAGGGGGACTAGGAGTAGAGCAGTTCTTC.